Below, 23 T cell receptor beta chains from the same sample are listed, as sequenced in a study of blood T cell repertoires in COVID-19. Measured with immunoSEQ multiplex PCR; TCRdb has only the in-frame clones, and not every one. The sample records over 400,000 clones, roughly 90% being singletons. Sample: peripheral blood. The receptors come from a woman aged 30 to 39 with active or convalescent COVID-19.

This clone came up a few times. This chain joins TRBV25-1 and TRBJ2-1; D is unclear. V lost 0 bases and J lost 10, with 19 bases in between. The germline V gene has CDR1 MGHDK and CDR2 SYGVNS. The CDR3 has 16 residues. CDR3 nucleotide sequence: TGTGCCAGCAGTGAATATCCCCTTAAAAATACTAAGGAGCAGTTCTTC. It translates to CASSEYPLKNTKEQFF.

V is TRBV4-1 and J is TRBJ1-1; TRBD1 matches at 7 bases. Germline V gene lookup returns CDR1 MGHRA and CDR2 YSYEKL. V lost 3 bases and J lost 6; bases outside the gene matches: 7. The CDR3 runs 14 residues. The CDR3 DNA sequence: TGCGCCAGCAGCCAGATCCAGGGGGTCGCTGAAGCTTTCTTT. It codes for CASSQIQGVAEAFF.

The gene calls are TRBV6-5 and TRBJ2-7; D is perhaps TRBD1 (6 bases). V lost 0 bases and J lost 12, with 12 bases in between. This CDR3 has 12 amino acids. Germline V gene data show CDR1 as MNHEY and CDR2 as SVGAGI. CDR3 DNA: TGTGCCAGCAGTTACTCGACAGGTCCAACGTACTTC. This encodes CASSYSTGPTYF.

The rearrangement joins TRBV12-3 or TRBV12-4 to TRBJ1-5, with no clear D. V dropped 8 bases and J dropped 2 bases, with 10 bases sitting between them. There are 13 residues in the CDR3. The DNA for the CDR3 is TGTGCCAGCGGGCAATCGGGCAATCAGCCCCAGCATTTT. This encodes CASGQSGNQPQHF.

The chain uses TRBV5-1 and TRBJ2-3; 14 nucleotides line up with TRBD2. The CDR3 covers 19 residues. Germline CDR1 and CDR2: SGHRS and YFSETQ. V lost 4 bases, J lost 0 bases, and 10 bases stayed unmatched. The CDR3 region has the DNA TGCGCCAGCAGCCCGGGACTAGCGGGGGCCCCACTTAGCACAGATACGCAGTATTTT. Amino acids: CASSPGLAGAPLSTDTQYF.

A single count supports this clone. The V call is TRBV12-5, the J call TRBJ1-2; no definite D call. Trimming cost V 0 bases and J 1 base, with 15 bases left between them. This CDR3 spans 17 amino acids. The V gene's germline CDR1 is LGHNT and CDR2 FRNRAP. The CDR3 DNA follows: TGTGCTAGTGGTTTGGTACTAGACGGGCCGGGTAACTATGGCTACACCTTC. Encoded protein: CASGLVLDGPGNYGYTF.

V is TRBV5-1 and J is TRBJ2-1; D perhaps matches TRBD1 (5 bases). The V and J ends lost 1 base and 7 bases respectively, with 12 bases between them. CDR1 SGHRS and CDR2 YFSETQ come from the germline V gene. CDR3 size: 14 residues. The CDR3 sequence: CASSLIWGQNEQFF. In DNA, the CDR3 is TGCGCCAGCAGCTTGATTTGGGGCCAAAATGAGCAGTTCTTC.

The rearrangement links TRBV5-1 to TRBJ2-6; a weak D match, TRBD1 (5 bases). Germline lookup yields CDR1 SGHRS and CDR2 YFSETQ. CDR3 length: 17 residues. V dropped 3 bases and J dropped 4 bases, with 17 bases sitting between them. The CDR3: CASSYTPTVPGANVLTF. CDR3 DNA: TGCGCCAGCAGCTACACCCCGACAGTTCCCGGGGCCAACGTCCTGACTTTC.

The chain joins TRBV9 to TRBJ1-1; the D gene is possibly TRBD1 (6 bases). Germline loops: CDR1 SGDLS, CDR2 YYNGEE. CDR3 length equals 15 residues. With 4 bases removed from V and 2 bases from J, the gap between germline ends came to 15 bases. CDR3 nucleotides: TGTGCCAGCAGCCTCACCCCAGGGGCCAACACTGAAGCTTTCTTT. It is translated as CASSLTPGANTEAFF.

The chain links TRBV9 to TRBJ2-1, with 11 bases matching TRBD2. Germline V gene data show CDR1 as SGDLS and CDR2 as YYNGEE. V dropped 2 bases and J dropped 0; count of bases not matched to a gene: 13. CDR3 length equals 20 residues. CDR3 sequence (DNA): TGTGCCAGCAGCGTCCCGACTAGCGGGGAGCGACCGAGCTCCTACAATGAGCAGTTCTTC. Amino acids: CASSVPTSGERPSSYNEQFF.

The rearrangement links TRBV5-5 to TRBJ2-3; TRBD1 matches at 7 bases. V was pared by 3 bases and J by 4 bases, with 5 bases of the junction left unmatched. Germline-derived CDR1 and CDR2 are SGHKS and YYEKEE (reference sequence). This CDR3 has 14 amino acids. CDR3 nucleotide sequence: TGTGCCAGCAGCTGGGGCACAGGGGCAGATACGCAGTATTTT. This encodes CASSWGTGADTQYF. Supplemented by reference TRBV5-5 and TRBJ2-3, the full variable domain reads DAGVTQSPTHLIKTRGQQVTLRCSPISGHKSVSWYQQVLGQGPQFIFQYYEKEERGRGNFPDRFSARQFPNYSSELNVNALLLGDSALYLCASSWGTGADTQYFGPGTRLTVL.

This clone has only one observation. For the CDR3, the DNA is TGCAGCGTGGGCGGACAGGGGCAGACGACTGAAGCTTTCTTT. Residues: CSVGGQGQTTEAFF. The chain is built from TRBV29-1 and TRBJ1-1; 9 bases are shared with TRBD1. The CDR3 covers 14 residues. The junction had 10 bases not matched to a gene; V was cut back by 6 bases and J by 5 bases. Germline-derived CDR1 and CDR2 are SQVTM and ANQGSEA.

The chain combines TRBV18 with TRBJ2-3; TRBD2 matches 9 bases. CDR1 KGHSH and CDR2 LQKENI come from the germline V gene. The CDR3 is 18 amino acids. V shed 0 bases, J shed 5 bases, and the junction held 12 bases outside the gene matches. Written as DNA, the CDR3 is TGTGCCAGCTCACCACCGGGGGTAAGCGGGGGGAGACGAGATACGCAGTATTTT. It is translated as CASSPPGVSGGRRDTQYF.

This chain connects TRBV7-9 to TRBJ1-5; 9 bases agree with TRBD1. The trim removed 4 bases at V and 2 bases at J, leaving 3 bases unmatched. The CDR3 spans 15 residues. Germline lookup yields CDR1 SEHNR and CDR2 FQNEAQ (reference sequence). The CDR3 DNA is TGTGCCAGCAGCTCCTGGACAGGGGGCAATCAGCCCCAGCATTTT. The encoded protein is CASSSWTGGNQPQHF.

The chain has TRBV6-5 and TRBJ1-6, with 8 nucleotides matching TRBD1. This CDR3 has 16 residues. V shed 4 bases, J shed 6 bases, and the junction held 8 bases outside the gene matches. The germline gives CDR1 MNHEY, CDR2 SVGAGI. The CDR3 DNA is TGTGCCAGCAGTTCGCCGGGACAGGCTTCTAATTCACCCCTCCACTTT. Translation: CASSSPGQASNSPLHF.

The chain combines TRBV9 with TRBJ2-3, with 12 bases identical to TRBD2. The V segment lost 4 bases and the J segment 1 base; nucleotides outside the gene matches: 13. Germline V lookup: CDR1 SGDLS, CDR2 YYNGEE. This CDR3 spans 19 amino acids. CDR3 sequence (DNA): TGTGCCAGCAGCCTGGATGGGACTAGCGGGCGGGGTGGCACAGATACGCAGTATTTT. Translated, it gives CASSLDGTSGRGGTDTQYF. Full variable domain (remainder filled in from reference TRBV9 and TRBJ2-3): DSGVTQTPKHLITATGQRVTLRCSPRSGDLSVYWYQQSLDQGLQFLIQYYNGEERAKGNILERFSAQQFPDLHSELNLSSLELGDSALYFCASSLDGTSGRGGTDTQYFGPGTRLTVL.

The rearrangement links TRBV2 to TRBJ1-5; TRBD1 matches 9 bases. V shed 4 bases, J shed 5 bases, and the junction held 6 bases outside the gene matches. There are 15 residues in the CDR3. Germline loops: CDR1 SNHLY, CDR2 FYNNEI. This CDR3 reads CASSGDRATYQPQHF. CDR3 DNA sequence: TGTGCCAGCAGTGGGGACAGGGCGACCTATCAGCCCCAGCATTTT.

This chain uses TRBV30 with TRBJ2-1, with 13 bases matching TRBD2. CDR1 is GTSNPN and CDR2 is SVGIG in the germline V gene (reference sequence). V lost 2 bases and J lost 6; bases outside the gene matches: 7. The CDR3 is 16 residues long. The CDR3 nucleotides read TGTGCCTGGAGTTTTTTAGGACTAGCGGGAGCCAATGAGCAGTTCTTC. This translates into CAWSFLGLAGANEQFF.

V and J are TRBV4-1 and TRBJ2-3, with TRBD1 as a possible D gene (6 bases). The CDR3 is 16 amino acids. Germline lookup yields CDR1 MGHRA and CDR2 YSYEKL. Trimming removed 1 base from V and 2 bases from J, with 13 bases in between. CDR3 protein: CASSQAMAGATDTQYF. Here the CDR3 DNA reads TGCGCCAGCAGCCAAGCCATGGCAGGGGCCACAGATACGCAGTATTTT.

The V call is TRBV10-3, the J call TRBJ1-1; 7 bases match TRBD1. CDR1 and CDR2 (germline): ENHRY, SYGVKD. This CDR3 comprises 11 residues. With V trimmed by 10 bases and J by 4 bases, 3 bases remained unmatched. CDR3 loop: CATTGVTEAFF. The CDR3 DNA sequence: TGTGCCACAACAGGGGTCACTGAAGCTTTCTTT.

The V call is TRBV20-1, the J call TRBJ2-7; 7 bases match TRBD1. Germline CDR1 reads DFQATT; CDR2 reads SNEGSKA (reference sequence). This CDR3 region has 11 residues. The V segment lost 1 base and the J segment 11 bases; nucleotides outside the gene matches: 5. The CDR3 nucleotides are TGCAGTGCTAGAGCCGGTACAGGGGAGTACTTC. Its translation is CSARAGTGEYF.

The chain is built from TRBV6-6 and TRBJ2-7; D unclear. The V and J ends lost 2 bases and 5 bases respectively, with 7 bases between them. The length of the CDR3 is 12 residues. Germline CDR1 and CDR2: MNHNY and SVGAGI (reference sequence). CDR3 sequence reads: CASSYQRNEQYF. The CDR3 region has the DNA TGTGCCAGCAGTTACCAGCGAAACGAGCAGTACTTC.

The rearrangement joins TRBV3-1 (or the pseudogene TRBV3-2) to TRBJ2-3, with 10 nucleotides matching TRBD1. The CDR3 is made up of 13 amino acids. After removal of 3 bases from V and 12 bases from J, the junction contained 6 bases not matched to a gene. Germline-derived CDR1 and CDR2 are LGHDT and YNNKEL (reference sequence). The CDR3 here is CASSHDRDRGQYF. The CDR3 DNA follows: TGTGCCAGCAGCCATGACCGGGACAGGGGACAGTATTTT.